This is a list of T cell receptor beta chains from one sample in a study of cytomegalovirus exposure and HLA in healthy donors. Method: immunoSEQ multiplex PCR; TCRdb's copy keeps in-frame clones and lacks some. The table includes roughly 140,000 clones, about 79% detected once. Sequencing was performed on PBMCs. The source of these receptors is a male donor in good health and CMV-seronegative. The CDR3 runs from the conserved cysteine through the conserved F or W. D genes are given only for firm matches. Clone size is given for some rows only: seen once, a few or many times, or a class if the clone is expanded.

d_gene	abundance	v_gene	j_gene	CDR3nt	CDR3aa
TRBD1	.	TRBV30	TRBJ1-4	TGTGCCTGGAGTGGGGACAGGGGATCTGAAAAACTGTTTTTT	CAWSGDRGSEKLFF
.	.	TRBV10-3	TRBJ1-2	TGTGCCATCAGTGGGGCACAGGGCTTTTCTGGCTACACCTTC	CAISGAQGFSGYTF
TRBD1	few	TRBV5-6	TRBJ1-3	TGTGCCAGCAGCACCGGACAGGGCCCTGGAAACACCATATATTTT	CASSTGQGPGNTIYF
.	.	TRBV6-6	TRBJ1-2	TGTGCCAGCAGACTGGACAGCGGCTATGGCTACACCTTC	CASRLDSGYGYTF
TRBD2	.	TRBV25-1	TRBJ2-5	TGTGCCAGCAGTGAACGATGGACTAGCGGGGTCGAGACCCAGTACTTC	CASSERWTSGVETQYF
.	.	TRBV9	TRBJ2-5	TGTGCCAGCAGCTCGGGGGGGGGACAGGGAGAGACCCAGTACTTC	CASSSGGGQGETQYF
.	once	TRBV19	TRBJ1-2	TGTGCCAGTACCCTTCCGGGAGGGGCAGGGAGTAGACGTGGCTACACCTTC	CASTLPGGAGSRRGYTF
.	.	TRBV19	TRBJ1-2	TGTGCCAGTAGTACCAGGACTGAGAACTATGGCTACACCTTC	CASSTRTENYGYTF
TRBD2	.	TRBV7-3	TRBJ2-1	TGTGCCAGCAGCTTACTACTTAGACTAGCGGAGGGGAATGAGCAGTTCTTC	CASSLLLRLAEGNEQFF
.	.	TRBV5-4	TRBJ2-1	TGTGCCAGCAGGAGGTGGGGAGCCGGGACCTACAATGAGCAGTTCTTC	CASRRWGAGTYNEQFF
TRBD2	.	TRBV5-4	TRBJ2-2	TGTGCCAGCAGCCCACGAGGTCAGCGGGGCACCGGGGAGCTGTTTTTT	CASSPRGQRGTGELFF
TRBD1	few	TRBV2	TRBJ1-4	TGTGCCAGCAGTGGGCAGGGACAGCCTAATGAAAAACTGTTTTTT	CASSGQGQPNEKLFF
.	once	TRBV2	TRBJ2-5	TGTGCCAGCAGTGAAGCCGCGGGTGGCGTAAAGACCCAGTACTTC	CASSEAAGGVKTQYF
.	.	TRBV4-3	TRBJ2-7	TGCGCCAGCAGCCAAGAAGGCAGGGGTTTCTACGAGCAGTACTTC	CASSQEGRGFYEQYF
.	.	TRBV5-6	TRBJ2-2	TGTGCCAGCAGCTTGCTGGGGGAGCTGTTTTTT	CASSLLGELFF
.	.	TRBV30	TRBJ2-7	TGTGCCTGGAGTGTTGTACAGCTCGAGCAGTACTTC	CAWSVVQLEQYF
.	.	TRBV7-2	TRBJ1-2	TGTGCCAGCAGCCCTTTGTGGGCCCGTGCGGGCTACACCTTC	CASSPLWARAGYTF
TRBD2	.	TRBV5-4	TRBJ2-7	TGTGCCAGCAGCCTGACTAGCGGGAGGCAGGACGAGCAGTACTTC	CASSLTSGRQDEQYF
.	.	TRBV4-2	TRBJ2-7	TGTGCCAGCAGCCGTCTACGGAGTCAGGGAAAGAACTACGAGCAGTACTTC	CASSRLRSQGKNYEQYF
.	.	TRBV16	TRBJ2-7	TGTGCCAGCAGCCCCCCGGCAGGGTACGAGCAGTACTTC	CASSPPAGYEQYF
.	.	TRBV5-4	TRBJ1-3	TGTGCCAGCAGCTTGTTACCGGGAGCCTCTGGAAACACCATATATTTT	CASSLLPGASGNTIYF
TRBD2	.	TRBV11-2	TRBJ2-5	TGTGCCAGCAGCTTAAAGCTAGCGGGGGCTGGTTCCGAGACCCAGTACTTC	CASSLKLAGAGSETQYF
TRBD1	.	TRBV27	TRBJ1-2	TGTGCCAGCAGTCCCCGACCGGGACAGAGACATGGCTACCCCTTC	CASSPRPGQRHGYPF
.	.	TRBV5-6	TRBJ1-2	TGTGCCAGCAGCCTTGGGGGGGGAGACTATGGCTACACCTTC	CASSLGGGDYGYTF
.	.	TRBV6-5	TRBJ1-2	TGTGCCAGCAGTTACTCGAGACAGGTCTATGGCTACACCTTC	CASSYSRQVYGYTF
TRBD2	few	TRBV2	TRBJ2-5	TGTGCCAGCAGGCGGGAGTGGGAGACCCAGTACTTC	CASRREWETQYF
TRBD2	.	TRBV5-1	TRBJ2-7	TGCGCCAGCAGCTCCGGACTAGCGGGAGGGAGAAGCTCCTACGAGCAGTACTTC	CASSSGLAGGRSSYEQYF
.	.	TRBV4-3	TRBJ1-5	TGCGCCAGCAGCCAATTCCAGGGAAATCAGCCCCAGCATTTT	CASSQFQGNQPQHF
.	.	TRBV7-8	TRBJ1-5	TGTGCCAGCAGCCAGTTGGATCAGCCCCAGCATTTT	CASSQLDQPQHF
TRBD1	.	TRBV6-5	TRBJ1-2	TGTGCCAGCCGACAGGGGGCCCAAAACTATGGCTACACCTTC	CASRQGAQNYGYTF
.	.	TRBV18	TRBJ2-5	TGTGCCAGCTCACCAGAATCTTCCCGGGAGACCCAGTACTTC	CASSPESSRETQYF
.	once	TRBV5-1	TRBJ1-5	TGCGCCAGCAGCTTCGAAGGGAGTCAGCCCCAGCATTTT	CASSFEGSQPQHF
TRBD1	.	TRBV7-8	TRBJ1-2	TGTGCCAGCAGCTTTGGGTCAGGAGGGGGCGGCTATGGCTACACCTTC	CASSFGSGGGGYGYTF
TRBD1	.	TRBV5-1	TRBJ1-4	TGCGCCAGCAGCTTATCCGGGACAGATAATGAAAAACTGTTTTTT	CASSLSGTDNEKLFF